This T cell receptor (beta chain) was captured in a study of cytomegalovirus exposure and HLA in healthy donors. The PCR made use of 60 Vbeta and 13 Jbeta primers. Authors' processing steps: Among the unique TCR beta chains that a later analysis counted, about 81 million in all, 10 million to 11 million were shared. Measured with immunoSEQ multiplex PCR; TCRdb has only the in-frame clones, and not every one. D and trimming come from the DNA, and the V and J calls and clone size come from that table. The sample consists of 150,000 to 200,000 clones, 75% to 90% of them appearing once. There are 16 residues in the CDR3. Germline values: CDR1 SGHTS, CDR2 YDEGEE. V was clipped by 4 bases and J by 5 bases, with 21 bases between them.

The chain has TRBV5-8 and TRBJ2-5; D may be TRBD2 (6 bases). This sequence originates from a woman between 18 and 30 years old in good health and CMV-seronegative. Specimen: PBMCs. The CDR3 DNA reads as TGTGCCAGCAGCCCGGGAGTGAGGTTTGAGAGGGAGACCCAGTACTTC. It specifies CASSPGVRFERETQYF.